This T cell receptor (beta chain) was documented in a study of CD8+CD57+ T cells in acquired aplastic anemia (dated by TCRdb to between 2017 and 2018). At the level of the whole study: A mean of about 3.2 ug of DNA, ranging from roughly 0.2 to 27.4 ug, was extracted from sorted CD4+ and CD8+ cells. A CD8+CD57+ expansion meant a frequency higher than the mean frequency seen in healthy subjects. Results the study describes overall, beyond this receptor: Between patients and healthy controls, no significant difference in CD8+ Simpson's diversity was found (P=0.060). Around 27 CD8+ CDR3 sequences were found in both patients and controls but appeared to be highly expressed in patients and within the immunodominant clones of the patients.

Profiling of TCR beta VDJ combinations and CDR3 sequences used genomic DNA as the template. An Illumina HiSeq 2000 was the platform used for TCR repertoire sequencing. In the source study's methods: TRBV/TRBJ rearrangement plots, CDR3 size and DJ length profiles, and Simpson's diversity index were used to assess repertoires. The most abundant DNA sequence in the deep sequencing data was taken as the immunodominant clone. CDR3 amino acid sequences were screened for sharing across subjects and were compared with published repertoires and the VDJdb database. TCRdb itself trimmed the public reads at Q25 with fastp, ran MiXCR and retained productive beta chains. Identical CDR3 proteins give one entry, which carries the most common genes and DNA. The V and J calls were not made by the authors but by TCRdb's processing. Present in this sample are about 200,000 distinct CDR3 sequences, 65% of which were seen just once. The ten largest clones represent around three fifths of the sample.

A remark on this clonotype: The specificity of this receptor is unknown. No base qualities exist here, and no much larger clone lies one base off it.

Trimming takes 4 bases from V and 4 bases from J, and the germline ends sit 7 bases apart. From the cysteine through the phenylalanine, the CDR3 covers 12 amino acids. The sequence is cut down to CDR3 DNA, 36 bases in frame from base 1. The germline V gene (reference sequence) supplies CDR1 SEHNR and CDR2 FQNEAQ. Flow cytometry had shown CD8+CD57+ cell expansion in the patients selected for sequencing. Severe acquired aplastic anemia was diagnosed in all patients according to International Study of Aplastic Anemia and Agranulocytosis and Camitta criteria. No patient had received any therapy when blood was sampled. In the study, sorted CD4+ and CD8+ blood T cells from patients with severe aplastic anemia and from healthy subjects underwent deep sequencing of TCR repertoires. Patients were enrolled in the USA under clinicaltrials.gov protocols 00001620, 01623167, 00001397, 00071045, 00081523 and 00961064. Ficoll-Paque density gradient centrifugation was used to isolate peripheral blood mononuclear cells. CD4+ and CD8+ T cells were sorted by FACS or magnetic beads before DNA extraction.

This sequence uses TRBV7-9 and TRBJ2-5; a confident D gene designation cannot be given. The sequenced sample was sorted CD4+, CD8+, or CD8+CD57+ T cells (not recorded which) from PBMCs. The receptor was isolated from a human donor with aplastic anemia. The DNA sequence follows: TGTGCCAGCAGCTCTTCAACAGAGACCCAGTACTTC. It specifies CASSSSTETQYF.